The clone carrying this T cell receptor (beta chain) has only a few counts. Its antigen is unidentified. At one boundary the junction diverges from the germline segment, which might be a read error. This entry belongs to a study of OX40 agonist ivuxolimab in advanced cancers. Study-level results: Some nonresponders also had low normalized T-cell clonal expansion. At doses 0.1 to 3.0 mg/kg, CD4+ and CD8+ clones expanded.

The table came from immunoSEQ multiplex PCR; TCRdb's copy has only in-frame clones and leaves some out. The table shows 17,000 or so clones, with about 82% occurring only once. This CDR3 comprises 11 residues. Germline V gene lookup returns CDR1 MNHNS and CDR2 SASEGT. J is TRBJ2-1 and V is TRBV6-1; D is perhaps TRBD1 (6 bases). The receptor comes from an adult with an advanced solid tumor such as melanoma, head and neck, liver or kidney cancer. The material was CD4+ or CD8+ T cells sorted from blood, obtained in a trial of the OX40 agonist ivuxolimab. CDR3 coding DNA: TGTGCCAGCCGACGGGACAATGGGCAGTTCTTC. It yields the protein CASRRDNGQFF.